A selection of T cell receptor beta chains follows, all from one sample in a study of shared clonotypes between healthy human individuals. Here immunoSEQ multiplex PCR was the method, and the copy in TCRdb shows in-frame clones only, minus some. The sample has a few million clones, over 90% seen once. The sample was naive CD4+ T cells from PBMCs. The receptor source for this set is a man aged 18 to 30 in good health. Some clones in this sample may be carry-over from other donors' samples. Each CDR3 is given with its conserved first and last residue. The D gene is left open where the match is weak. The listing skips clone size in some rows; elsewhere it reads once, few, many or a size class.

>NA|TRBJ1-1|TRBV5-4|14|NA
TGTGCCAGCAGCTTCCGGACAGAGAACACTGAAGCTTTCTTT
CASSFRTENTEAFF
>NA|TRBJ1-1|TRBV28|16|NA
TGTGCCAGCAAGCGACCCGGGGGGCTGGGAAATACTGAAGCTTTCTTT
CASKRPGGLGNTEAFF
>NA|TRBJ2-5|TRBV11-1|13|TRBD2
TGTGCCAGCAGCCGGGACGGGGGGGAGACCCAGTACTTC
CASSRDGGETQYF
>NA|TRBJ1-4|TRBV15|17|NA
TGTGCCACCAGCAGACTTACCCCTGGATGGACTAATGAAAAACTGTTTTTT
CATSRLTPGWTNEKLFF
>once|TRBJ2-1|TRBV28|13|NA
TGTGCCAGCAACCTCAGGGATTTCAATGAGCAGTTCTTC
CASNLRDFNEQFF
>NA|TRBJ1-1|TRBV7-3|13|NA
TGTGCCAGCAGCTTGGACAGCTACACTGAAGCTTTCTTT
CASSLDSYTEAFF
>NA|TRBJ2-7|TRBV29-1|13|NA
TGCAGCGTACTCCCGGAGGACTCCTACGAGCAGTACTTC
CSVLPEDSYEQYF
>NA|TRBJ1-2|TRBV29-1|15|TRBD1
TGCAGCACATGTTGTCAGGGGGAAGCTAACTATGGCTACACCTTC
CSTCCQGEANYGYTF
>few|TRBJ2-3|TRBV4-2|14|NA
TGTGCCAGCAGCCAGGGCGGGAGCACAGATACGCAGTATTTT
CASSQGGSTDTQYF
>NA|TRBJ2-7|TRBV28|14|TRBD2
TGTGCCAGCGCCGAGGCGGGAGGGCCCCACGAGCAGTACTTC
CASAEAGGPHEQYF
>NA|TRBJ1-5|TRBV19|17|NA
TGTGCCAGTAGTATAGGGCAGGGAGGTCCTGGCAATCAGCCCCAGCATTTT
CASSIGQGGPGNQPQHF
>NA|TRBJ2-7|TRBV28|16|TRBD2
TGTGCCAGCAGGCCTACCGGGACTAGCGGCTCCTACGAGCAGTACTTC
CASRPTGTSGSYEQYF
>NA|TRBJ2-3|TRBV10-3|20|TRBD1
TGTGCCATCAGGCCGGTGTGGGGACAGGCAATCGATATCAGCACAGATACGCAGTATTTT
CAIRPVWGQAIDISTDTQYF
>NA|TRBJ1-2|TRBV20-1|10|NA
TGCAGTGCGGTCGCGCGCGGCTACACCTTC
CSAVARGYTF
>NA|TRBJ2-1|TRBV5-1|15|TRBD2
TGCGCCAGCAGCTCCTTAGCGGGAACCTACAATGAGCAGTTCTTC
CASSSLAGTYNEQFF
>NA|TRBJ2-3|TRBV10-1|14|TRBD2
TGCGCCAGCAGTCGGACTAGCGCTACAGATACGCAGTATTTT
CASSRTSATDTQYF
>once|TRBJ2-2|TRBV27|15|NA
TGTGCCAGCACCCTCGGGGGCAGAGTTCCCGGGGAGCTGTTTTTT
CASTLGGRVPGELFF
>NA|TRBJ2-2|TRBV11-2|16|NA
TGTGCCAGCAGCTTTATACAGGGTTCTCCCACCGGGGAGCTGTTTTTT
CASSFIQGSPTGELFF
>NA|TRBJ1-1|TRBV21-1|12|NA
TGTGCCAGCAAGACCGACTTCTGGGGAGCTTTCTTT
CASKTDFWGAFF
>NA|TRBJ1-1|TRBV28|14|NA
TGTGCCAGCACTCTTCCTTGGCAGAACACTGAAGCTTTCTTT
CASTLPWQNTEAFF
>NA|TRBJ2-1|TRBV4-2|18|TRBD2
TGTGCCAGCAGCCAAGAGGGATCGCTAGCGGCCAACTACAATGAGCAGTTCTTC
CASSQEGSLAANYNEQFF
>NA|TRBJ1-3|TRBV30|13|NA
TGTGCCGGCCAGGCACACTCTGGAAACACCATATATTTT
CAGQAHSGNTIYF